This is a list of T cell receptor beta chains from one sample in a study of technical replicates of blood from a handful of donors. Generated by immunoSEQ multiplex PCR, the TCRdb table keeps only in-frame clones and is missing some. The table has around 80,000 clones, 85% to 95% seen once. Sequences were obtained from T cells isolated from PBMCs. The receptors shown here come from a human donor in good health. Both conserved end residues are part of each CDR3. The D gene is left open where the match is weak. For some rows the clone size is stated as once, few or many, or as a class when expanded; others skip it.

NA	TRBV19	NA	TRBJ2-7	TGTGCCAGTAGCGACAGGAAAGGTAGCTCCTACGAGCAGTACTTC	CASSDRKGSSYEQYF
NA	TRBV7-9	NA	TRBJ2-2	TGTGCCAGCACCCAACGGGGAGTTGGTTATGGCGGGGAGCTGTTTTTT	CASTQRGVGYGGELFF
NA	TRBV5-1	NA	TRBJ1-1	TGCGCCAGCAGCTTGGACAGGCTGAACACTGAAGCTTTCTTT	CASSLDRLNTEAFF
NA	TRBV6-5	NA	TRBJ1-1	TGTGCCAGCAGTAGAACAGCCATGAACACTGAAGCTTTCTTT	CASSRTAMNTEAFF
TRBD2	TRBV5-4	few	TRBJ2-7	TGTGCCAGCAGCCACGGGGGGAGCTCCTACGAGCAGTACTTC	CASSHGGSSYEQYF
TRBD1	TRBV5-4	NA	TRBJ1-1	TGTGCCAGCAGCTCGGGGGACAGGGGGTACCCCAGTCCGACTGAAGCTTTCTTT	CASSSGDRGYPSPTEAFF
TRBD1	TRBV7-3	NA	TRBJ1-1	TGTGCCAGCAGCTTATCCCAGGGGGCTGAAGCTTTCTTT	CASSLSQGAEAFF
NA	TRBV19	NA	TRBJ2-7	TGTGCCAGTAGTATCACAAGTGGCCCCGCCTACGAGCAGTACTTC	CASSITSGPAYEQYF
NA	TRBV7-9	NA	TRBJ2-7	TGTGCCAGCAGCTTTGCAGGGGATAGGTTTTCCTACGAGCAGTACTTC	CASSFAGDRFSYEQYF
NA	TRBV5-6	NA	TRBJ2-5	TGTGCCAGCAGCTTGGTTCGCGGTCAAGAGACCCAGTACTTC	CASSLVRGQETQYF
TRBD2	TRBV5-8	NA	TRBJ2-1	TGTGCCAGCAGCTTGGTGAGCGGGAGAGGGAATGAGCAGTTCTTC	CASSLVSGRGNEQFF
TRBD2	TRBV19	once	TRBJ2-1	TGTGCCAGTAGTAAATCTAGCGGGGCTTACAATGAGCAGTTCTTC	CASSKSSGAYNEQFF